This T cell receptor (beta chain) was captured by sequencing in a study of T cells expressing NK-cell markers. Study background: Researchers got TCR beta repertoires out of sorted CD3+CD56+NKG2C+, CD3+CD56+NKG2C- and CD3+CD56-NKG2C+ T cells.

This CDR3 is built from 15 residues. Per germline, CDR1 DFQATT and CDR2 SNEGSKA (reference sequence). Study-level findings and limits: NKG2C+ dominant clonotype frequencies in more than 5 donors were roughly 1.0-7.5% of CD8+ T cells.

TCRdb reprocessed the 5' RACE reads and reports one entry per CDR3 protein, with no DNA. The specimen's table records hundreds of thousands of distinct CDR3 sequences. About this clonotype itself: What it binds is unknown.

V usage is TRBV20-1 and J usage is TRBJ1-1. This sequence originates from a man aged 18 to 70 in good health. Material: blood T cells: a sorted CD56 or NKG2C T cell subset, CD4+ or CD8+ T cells, or bulk PBMC T cells (not recorded which). The CDR3: CSARNAAGRNTEAFF.